This T cell receptor beta chain comes out of a study of low-dose radiotherapy and immunotherapy resistance in tumors. About the study: A daily 300 mg dose of oral aspirin was taken by patients for four cycles from cycle 1 day 1.

This clonotype was detected ten times or more. The time point: before trial treatment. Advanced solid tumors without tumor-infiltrating lymphocytes were required for inclusion. Primers used for first-strand cDNA, a TRAV- and TRBV-specific set, covered both alpha and beta chains. For amplifying TCRs, the PCR ran for approximately 18 cycles with Phusion, which was used together with a constant-region primer and the adapter on the V primers. TCRdb analysed the reads with MiXCR anew, one entry per CDR3 protein. Counted here are about 82,000 distinct CDR3 sequences, 18% occurring once; the ten biggest clones make up roughly 6%. Trimming cost V 6 bases and J 5 bases, with 19 bases left between them. The CDR3 totals 15 residues. Germline assignment: CDR1 MDHEN and CDR2 SYDVKM.

Material: PBMCs, obtained before treatment. J is TRBJ2-5 and V is TRBV28; D may be TRBD2 (5 bases). This sequence originates from a male donor with prostate cancer. The CDR3 DNA follows: TGTGCCAGCAGCGAAATGGATGGGAGCGCTGAGACCCAGTACTTC. Its translation: CASSEMDGSAETQYF.